The 27 T cell receptor beta chains given below trace back to one sample, sequenced in a study of T cells in Graves' hyperthyroidism and ophthalmopathy. The TCR beta CDR3 regions underwent amplification using RNA transcripts as the source. HTBI primers were employed in a first-round RT-PCR of the TCR CDR3. TCRdb used MiXCR to reprocess the multiplex PCR reads, holding one entry per CDR3 protein. The data hold 160,000 or so distinct CDR3 sequences, with roughly 10% observed a single time. What was sequenced was blood. These receptors came from a young woman with Graves' hyperthyroidism that later progressed to Graves' ophthalmopathy.

The table lists this clonotype with many counts. Written as DNA, the CDR3 is TGTGCCAGCAGTTTACTAGCGGGGGACCAAGAGACCCAGTACTTC. Translation: CASSLLAGDQETQYF. The chain is built from TRBV27 and TRBJ2-5, with 10 bases aligning to TRBD2. CDR3 length: 15 residues. Germline V gene lookup returns CDR1 MNHEY and CDR2 SMNVEV (reference sequence). V was clipped by 2 bases and J by 0 bases; unmatched bases: 0.

This clonotype was observed many times. The genes are TRBV12-3 or TRBV12-4 and TRBJ1-6; TRBD1 aligns across 8 bases. V shed 7 bases, J shed 9 bases, and the junction held 14 bases outside the gene matches. CDR3 length: 16 amino acids. The CDR3 spells CASTEQGVSSGSPLHF. The CDR3 region has the DNA TGTGCCAGCACCGAACAGGGGGTAAGCTCCGGTTCACCCCTCCACTTT.

This clonotype has a count of ten or more. The chain carries TRBV30 and TRBJ2-7; TRBD2 agrees at 8 bases. Germline V CDR1 and CDR2: GTSNPN, SVGIG (reference sequence). V lost 5 bases to trimming and J lost 2 bases; unmatched junction nucleotides: 8. CDR3 length: 14 amino acids. As DNA, the CDR3 is TGTGCCTGGGGGGGACTAGGCCTCACCTACGAGCAGTACTTC. Translated, it gives CAWGGLGLTYEQYF.

This clonotype showed up many times. The chain combines TRBV9 with TRBJ2-1, with 9 positions matching TRBD2. CDR3 length: 15 amino acids. CDR1 is SGDLS and CDR2 is YYNGEE in the germline V gene. The junction had 6 bases not matched to a gene; V was cut back by 3 bases and J by 5 bases. In DNA form, the CDR3 reads TGTGCCAGCAGCGCTAGCGGGATCCCCCACAATGAGCAGTTCTTC. Translated: CASSASGIPHNEQFF.

This clonotype was observed many times. The rearrangement joins TRBV5-1 to TRBJ1-2; 8 nucleotides agree with TRBD1. Germline CDR1 and CDR2: SGHRS and YFSETQ. The CDR3 contains 14 residues. V shed 6 bases, J shed 5 bases, and the junction held 9 bases outside the gene matches. For the CDR3, the DNA is TGCGCCAGCACCGGAGGGACAGGAGGATATGGCTACACCTTC. Its translation is CASTGGTGGYGYTF. Looking up the rest from reference TRBV5-1 and TRBJ1-2 gives the full variable domain: KAGVTQTPRYLIKTRGQQVTLSCSPISGHRSVSWYQQTPGQGLQFLFEYFSETQRNKGNFPGRFSGRQFSNSRSEMNVSTLELGDSALYLCASTGGTGGYGYTFGSGTRLTVV.

This clonotype has at least ten counts. DNA of the CDR3: TGTGCCAGCAGTTCCCACCGGGACAGGGGTGTCCATGAGCAGTTCTTC. Translating it yields CASSSHRDRGVHEQFF. V usage is TRBV28 and J usage is TRBJ2-1, with 10 positions matching TRBD1. The CDR3 runs to 16 residues. CDR1 and CDR2 from the germline V gene are MDHEN and SYDVKM. V shed 4 bases, J shed 8 bases, and the junction held 11 bases outside the gene matches.

This clonotype has only a few counts. This rearrangement joins TRBV24-1 to TRBJ2-2, with D possibly TRBD1 on 6 matching bases. Germline V gene lookup returns CDR1 KGHDR and CDR2 SFDVKD. V was shortened by 5 bases and J by 6 bases, with 12 bases between the two germline ends. The CDR3 sequence is 14 residues long. DNA for the CDR3: TGTGCCACCAGTGGCCAGGGGTGGCCCGGGGAGCTGTTTTTT. Translated, it gives CATSGQGWPGELFF.

In this sample, this clonotype turned up a few times. This sequence may be a read error, since a much larger clone differs from it by one base. Without the conserved terminal phenylalanine or tryptophan, this CDR3 likely stems from a read error. The chain couples TRBV12-3 or TRBV12-4 to TRBJ2-5; D may be TRBD2 (6 bases). This CDR3 region has 14 residues. Trimming pared 3 bases from V and 2 bases from J, leaving 10 bases between. CDR3 protein: CASSFSGGQETQYL. DNA for the CDR3: TGTGCCAGCAGTTTTTCCGGGGGACAAGAGACCCAGTACCTC.

This clonotype has at least ten counts. Here the CDR3 reads CASTYGGRLFF. The CDR3 region has the DNA TGTGCCAGCACCTACGGGGGTAGACTGTTTTTT. The chain carries TRBV6-1 and TRBJ1-4, with D possibly matching TRBD1 (5 bases). CDR3 length equals 11 residues. The germline V and J ends were trimmed by 7 bases and 13 bases, with 13 bases remaining between them. Germline-derived CDR1 and CDR2 are MNHNS and SASEGT.

As concerns this clonotype: The conserved closing phenylalanine or tryptophan is absent in this CDR3, likely reflecting a read error. The chain recombines TRBV6-5 with TRBJ2-1, with TRBD2 identical over 14 bases. V was clipped by 4 bases and J by 7 bases; unmatched bases: 6. The CDR3 totals 16 residues. CDR1 and CDR2 from the germline V gene are MNHEY and SVGAGI. The CDR3 DNA is TGTGCCAGCAGTTTAGGACTAGCGGGAGGATATAATGAGCAGTTCTCC. This translates into CASSLGLAGGYNEQFS.

V usage is TRBV5-1 and J usage is TRBJ2-2, with 7 nucleotides matching TRBD2. The CDR3 loop spans 16 amino acids. The V gene's germline CDR1 is SGHRS and CDR2 YFSETQ. V shed 1 base, J shed 1 base, and the junction held 4 bases outside the gene matches. DNA for the CDR3: TGCGCCAGCAGCTTGAGTGAGCGGGGGAACACCGGGGAGCTGTTTTTT. Amino acid sequence: CASSLSERGNTGELFF.

There are many counts of this clonotype. The CDR3 loop reads CSVAYGDYLYEQYF. DNA for the CDR3: TGCAGCGTTGCCTATGGGGACTACCTCTACGAGCAGTACTTC. The chain employs TRBV29-1 and TRBJ2-7; 7 nucleotides match TRBD2. The CDR3 sequence is 14 residues long. Germline CDR1 reads SQVTM; CDR2 reads ANQGSEA. With V trimmed by 4 bases and J by 3 bases, 9 bases remained unmatched.

This clonotype was recorded many times. The chain has TRBV19 and TRBJ1-4; 7 bases match TRBD1. Per the germline V gene, CDR1 is LNHDA and CDR2 is SQIVND (reference sequence). The CDR3 length is 14 residues. V dropped 8 bases and J dropped 7; count of bases not matched to a gene: 10. In DNA form, the CDR3 reads TGTGCCAGTTCCCGGACAGGCTACATTGAAAAACTGTTTTTT. Residues: CASSRTGYIEKLFF. Full variable domain (remainder filled in from reference TRBV19 and TRBJ1-4): DGGITQSPKYLFRKEGQNVTLSCEQNLNHDAMYWYRQDPGQGLRLIYYSQIVNDFQKGDIAEGYSVSREKKESFPLTVTSAQKNPTAFYLCASSRTGYIEKLFFGSGTQLSVL.

This clonotype was seen ten or more times. The chain is built from TRBV5-8 and TRBJ2-1; 7 positions match TRBD2. CDR3 length equals 14 residues. Germline V gene data show CDR1 as SGHTS and CDR2 as YDEGEE. The J segment lost 5 bases and the V segment lost 2 bases, leaving 4 bases of the junction unmatched. The CDR3 spells CASSFRLADNEQFF. In nucleotides, the CDR3 is TGTGCCAGCAGCTTTCGTCTAGCGGACAATGAGCAGTTCTTC.

The V and J genes are TRBV6-5 and TRBJ2-7; D perhaps matches TRBD1 (6 bases). Per germline, CDR1 MNHEY and CDR2 SVGAGI. V was pared by 5 bases and J by 6 bases, with 20 bases between. The CDR3 is 15 amino acids. CDR3 region: CASSITRTGSGEQYF. The CDR3 bases are TGTGCCAGCAGTATAACCCGAACAGGGAGTGGCGAGCAGTACTTC.

This clonotype was counted ten times or more. The rearrangement links TRBV7-2 to TRBJ2-2; D gene uncertain. In germline, CDR1 is SGHTA, CDR2 FQGNSA. The CDR3 is 15 amino acids. The V gene lost 5 bases and the J gene lost 7 bases, with 17 bases spanning the gap. The CDR3 here is CASSLDGLDNGELFF. CDR3 DNA sequence: TGTGCCAGCAGCCTGGATGGGTTAGATAACGGGGAGCTGTTTTTT.

The sample holds many counts of this clonotype. This chain links TRBV6-1 with TRBJ1-1; D uncertain. From germline, CDR1 is MNHNS and CDR2 SASEGT. This CDR3 contains 11 residues. V lost 6 bases and J 1 base, leaving 3 bases between the germline ends. CDR3 sequence (DNA): TGTGCCAGCAGGGAGAACACTGAAGCTTTCTTT. It specifies CASRENTEAFF.

This clonotype was seen many times. The CDR3 protein is CASTAGTGGLSYGYTF. CDR3 nucleotide sequence: TGTGCCAGTACCGCCGGGACAGGGGGCCTGAGCTATGGCTACACCTTC. This chain links TRBV19 with TRBJ1-2; 12 positions agree with TRBD1. V shed 7 bases and J 4 bases; nucleotides not matched to a gene: 10. Germline V gene data show CDR1 as LNHDA and CDR2 as SQIVND (reference sequence). The CDR3 is 16 amino acids.

This clonotype was recorded many times. The rearrangement uses TRBV7-9 and TRBJ2-2; D uncertain. CDR1 SEHNR and CDR2 FQNEAQ come from the germline V gene (reference sequence). Trimming took 0 bases from V and 6 from J, leaving 14 bases between them. There are 16 residues in the CDR3. This chain's CDR3 is CASSLALQVPPGELFF. The DNA for the CDR3 is TGTGCCAGCAGCTTAGCTCTTCAGGTCCCACCCGGGGAGCTGTTTTTT.

J is TRBJ2-7 and V is TRBV20-1, with D perhaps matching TRBD1 or TRBD2 (5 bases each). V dropped 5 bases and J dropped 2 bases, with 10 bases sitting between them. The germline V gene has CDR1 DFQATT and CDR2 SNEGSKA (reference sequence). CDR3 size: 12 residues. CDR3 sequence: CSARDVAYEQYF. The CDR3 bases are TGCAGTGCTCGGGACGTTGCCTACGAGCAGTACTTC.

In this sample, this clonotype turned up many times. The genes are TRBV7-8 and TRBJ1-5; D call uncertain. The CDR3 loop spans 13 amino acids. Germline CDR1 SGHVS, CDR2 FQNEAQ. V was pared by 5 bases and J by 8 bases, with 13 bases between. CDR3 sequence: CASSGHSSEPQHF. The CDR3, as DNA: TGTGCCAGCAGCGGCCACTCTTCGGAGCCCCAGCATTTT.

This clonotype has ten or more counts. The gene calls are TRBV2 and TRBJ2-5; TRBD2 matches 10 bases. Germline lookup yields CDR1 SNHLY and CDR2 FYNNEI. CDR3 size: 16 residues. V gave up 9 bases and J gave up 5 bases; unmatched junction bases: 15. For the CDR3, the DNA is TGTGCCAGTCTGTCATTCAGCGGGAGGGCCTGGGAGACCCAGTACTTC. It specifies CASLSFSGRAWETQYF.

The J gene is TRBJ2-3, the V gene TRBV6-1; D might be TRBD2 (5 bases). Germline CDR1 and CDR2: MNHNS and SASEGT. The CDR3 contains 12 residues. The germline V and J ends were trimmed by 8 bases and 8 bases, with 14 bases remaining between them. The CDR3 reads CASRQEVVTQYF. The DNA of the CDR3 is TGTGCCAGCCGGCAGGAGGTTGTTACGCAGTATTTT.

As to this clonotype: One base away lies a much larger clone, so this may be a sequencing read error. V usage is TRBV3-1 and J usage is TRBJ1-3; possibly TRBD1 for D (6 bases). This CDR3 comprises 15 residues. Germline V gives CDR1 LGHDT, CDR2 YNNKEL (reference sequence). The DNA for the CDR3 is TGTGGCAGCAGCCAAGGACAGATCTCTGGAAACACCATATATTTT. It is translated as CGSSQGQISGNTIYF.

This chain joins TRBV9 and TRBJ1-6, with 9 bases matching TRBD1. The junction had 8 bases not matched to a gene; V was cut back by 4 bases and J by 9 bases. This CDR3 is built from 15 residues. Germline loops: CDR1 SGDLS, CDR2 YYNGEE. CDR3 sequence reads: CASSPGTGHSSPLHF. As DNA, the CDR3 is TGTGCCAGCAGCCCGGGGACAGGGCATAGTTCACCCCTCCACTTT.

This clonotype has at least ten counts. The rearrangement links TRBV2 to TRBJ2-3; 12 nucleotides match TRBD2. CDR3 length: 15 amino acids. The trim removed 3 bases at V and 6 bases at J, leaving 4 bases unmatched. CDR1 is SNHLY and CDR2 is FYNNEI in the germline V gene. CDR3 region: CASSETSGRPDTQYF. CDR3 nucleotide sequence: TGTGCCAGCAGTGAGACTAGCGGGAGACCGGATACGCAGTATTTT.

Remarks on this clonotype: This sequence may be a read error, since a much larger clone differs from it by one base. J is TRBJ2-2 and V is TRBV7-2; 9 positions agree with TRBD1. With V trimmed by 3 bases and J by 4 bases, 9 bases remained unmatched. Germline V gene data show CDR1 as SGHTA and CDR2 as FQGNSA. The CDR3 runs 17 residues. CDR3 region: CTSSFQTGGTTTGELFF. The CDR3, as DNA: TGTACCAGCAGCTTCCAAACAGGGGGCACTACCACCGGGGAGCTGTTTTTT.